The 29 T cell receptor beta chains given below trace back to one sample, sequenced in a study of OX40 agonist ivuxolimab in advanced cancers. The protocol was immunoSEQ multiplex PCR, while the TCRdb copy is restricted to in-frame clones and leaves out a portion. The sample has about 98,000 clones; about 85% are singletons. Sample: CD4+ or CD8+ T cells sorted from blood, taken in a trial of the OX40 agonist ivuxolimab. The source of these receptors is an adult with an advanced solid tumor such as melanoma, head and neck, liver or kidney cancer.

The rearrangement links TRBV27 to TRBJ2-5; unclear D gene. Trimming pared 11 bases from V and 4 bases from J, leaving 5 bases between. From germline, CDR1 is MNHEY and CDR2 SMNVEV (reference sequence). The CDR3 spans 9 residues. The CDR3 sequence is CAGLETQYF. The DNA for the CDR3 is TGTGCCGGCTTAGAGACCCAGTACTTC.

The CDR3: CASSSPAGGLDEQYF. The CDR3, as DNA: TGTGCCAGCAGTTCGCCAGCGGGAGGTCTGGACGAGCAGTACTTC. The chain is built from TRBV28 and TRBJ2-7, with 9 bases fitting TRBD2. The CDR3 has 15 amino acids. Trimming took 4 bases from V and 5 from J; bases not matched to a gene: 9. CDR1 and CDR2 (germline): MDHEN, SYDVKM.

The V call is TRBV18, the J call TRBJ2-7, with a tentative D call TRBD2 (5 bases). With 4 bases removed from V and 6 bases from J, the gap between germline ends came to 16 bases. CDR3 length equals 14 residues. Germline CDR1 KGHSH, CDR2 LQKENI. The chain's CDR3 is CASSRTRTSIEQYF. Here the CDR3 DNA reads TGTGCCAGCTCACGGACTCGGACGAGCATCGAGCAGTACTTC.

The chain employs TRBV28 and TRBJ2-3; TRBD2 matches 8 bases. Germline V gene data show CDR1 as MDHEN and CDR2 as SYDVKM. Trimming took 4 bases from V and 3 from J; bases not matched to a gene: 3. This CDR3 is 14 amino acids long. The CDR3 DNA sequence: TGTGCCAGCAGTTCGGGAGGGCCGACAGATACGCAGTATTTT. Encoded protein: CASSSGGPTDTQYF.

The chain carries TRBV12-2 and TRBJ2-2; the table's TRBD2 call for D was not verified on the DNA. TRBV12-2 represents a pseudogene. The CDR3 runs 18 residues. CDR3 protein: CASRLDSGRAKFHGELFF. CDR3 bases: TGTGCAAGTCGCCTCGACAGCGGGAGGGCCAAGTTTCACGGGGAGCTGTTTTTT.

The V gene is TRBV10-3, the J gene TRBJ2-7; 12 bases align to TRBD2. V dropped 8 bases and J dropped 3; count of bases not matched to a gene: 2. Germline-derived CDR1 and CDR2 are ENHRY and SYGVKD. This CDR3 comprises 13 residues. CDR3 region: CAIASGRDYEQYF. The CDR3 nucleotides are TGTGCCATCGCTAGCGGGAGGGACTACGAGCAGTACTTC.

In DNA form, the CDR3 reads TGTGCCAGTAGTACCAACAATCAGCCCCAGCATTTT. Its protein product is CASSTNNQPQHF. V and J are TRBV19 and TRBJ1-5; D remains ambiguous. The CDR3 is 12 amino acids. Germline V lookup: CDR1 LNHDA, CDR2 SQIVND (reference sequence). Deletions cut 4 bases from V and 3 bases from J, with 4 bases between.

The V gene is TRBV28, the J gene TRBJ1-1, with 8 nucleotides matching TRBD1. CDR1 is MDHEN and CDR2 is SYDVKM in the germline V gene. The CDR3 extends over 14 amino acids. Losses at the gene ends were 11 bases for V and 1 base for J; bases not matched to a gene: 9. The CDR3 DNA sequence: TGTGCCTGTAAACAGGGGGACGGGAACACTGAAGCTTTCTTT. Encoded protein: CACKQGDGNTEAFF.

CDR3: CASSPQASTNEKLFF. The CDR3 region has the DNA TGTGCCAGCTCACCACAGGCGTCAACTAATGAAAAACTGTTTTTT. The V gene is TRBV18, the J gene TRBJ1-4; no clear D gene. Trimming left V 1 base short and J 0 bases short, with 6 bases between. From germline, CDR1 is KGHSH and CDR2 LQKENI. The CDR3 is made up of 15 amino acids.

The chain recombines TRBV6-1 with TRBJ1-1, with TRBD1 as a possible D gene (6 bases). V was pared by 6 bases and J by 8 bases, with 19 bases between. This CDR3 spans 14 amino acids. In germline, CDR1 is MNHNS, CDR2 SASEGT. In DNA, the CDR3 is TGTGCCAGCAGATACGCGGGGGCAACCTTGGAAGCTTTCTTT. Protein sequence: CASRYAGATLEAFF.

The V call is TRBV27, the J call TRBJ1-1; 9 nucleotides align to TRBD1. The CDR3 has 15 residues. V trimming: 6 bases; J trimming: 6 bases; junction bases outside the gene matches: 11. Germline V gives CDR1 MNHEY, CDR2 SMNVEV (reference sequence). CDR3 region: CASRSGQGRVAEAFF. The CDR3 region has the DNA TGTGCCAGCAGATCTGGACAGGGGAGAGTCGCTGAAGCTTTCTTT.

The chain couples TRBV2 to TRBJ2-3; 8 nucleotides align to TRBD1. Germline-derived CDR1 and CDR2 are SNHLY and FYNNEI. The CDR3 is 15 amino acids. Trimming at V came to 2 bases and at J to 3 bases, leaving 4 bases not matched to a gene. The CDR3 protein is CASSERQGATDTQYF. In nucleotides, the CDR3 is TGTGCCAGCAGTGAAAGGCAGGGGGCTACAGATACGCAGTATTTT.

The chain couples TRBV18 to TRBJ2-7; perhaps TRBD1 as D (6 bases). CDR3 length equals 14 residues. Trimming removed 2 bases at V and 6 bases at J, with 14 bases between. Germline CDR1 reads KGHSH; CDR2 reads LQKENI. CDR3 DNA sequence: TGTGCCAGCTCACCAACGCAACAGGGCAGCGAGCAGTACGTC. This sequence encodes CASSPTQQGSEQYV.

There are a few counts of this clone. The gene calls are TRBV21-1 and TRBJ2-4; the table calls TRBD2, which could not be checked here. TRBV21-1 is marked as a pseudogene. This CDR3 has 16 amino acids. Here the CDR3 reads CASSSCPTLGKNIQYF. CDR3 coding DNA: TGTGCCAGCAGCTCGTGCCCTACTCTTGGCAAAAACATTCAGTACTTC.

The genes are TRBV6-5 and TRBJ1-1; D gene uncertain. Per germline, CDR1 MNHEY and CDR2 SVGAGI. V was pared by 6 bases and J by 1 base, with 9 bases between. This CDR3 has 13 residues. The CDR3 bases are TGTGCCAGCAGGAGGACGGAGAACACTGAAGCTTTCTTT. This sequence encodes CASRRTENTEAFF.

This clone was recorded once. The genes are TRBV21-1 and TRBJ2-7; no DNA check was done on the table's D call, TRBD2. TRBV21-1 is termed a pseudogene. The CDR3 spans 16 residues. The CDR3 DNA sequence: TGTGCCAGCAGCAAAAAAGGACTAGCGCCCTCCTACGAGCAGTACGTC. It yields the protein CASSKKGLAPSYEQYV.

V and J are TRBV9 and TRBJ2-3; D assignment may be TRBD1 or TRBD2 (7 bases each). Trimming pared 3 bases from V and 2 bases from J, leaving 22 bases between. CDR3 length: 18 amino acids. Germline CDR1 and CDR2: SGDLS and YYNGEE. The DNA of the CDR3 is TGTGCCAGCAGCGCACGACAGGGACCTAGCGGAATCACAGATACGCAGTATTTT. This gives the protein CASSARQGPSGITDTQYF.

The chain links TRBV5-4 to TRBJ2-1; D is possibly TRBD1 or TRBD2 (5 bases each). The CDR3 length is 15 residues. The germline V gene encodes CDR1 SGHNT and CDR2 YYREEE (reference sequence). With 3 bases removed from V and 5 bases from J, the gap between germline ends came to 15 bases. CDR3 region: CASSSTGTLNNEQFF. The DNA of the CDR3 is TGTGCCAGCAGCTCGACCGGGACCTTAAACAATGAGCAGTTCTTC.

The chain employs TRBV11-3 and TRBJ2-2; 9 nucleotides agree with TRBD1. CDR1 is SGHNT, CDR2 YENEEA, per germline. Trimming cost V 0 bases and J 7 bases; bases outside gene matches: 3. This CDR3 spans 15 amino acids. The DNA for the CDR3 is TGTGCCAGCAGCTTAGATGGACAGGGGTACGGGGAGCTGTTTTTT. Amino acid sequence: CASSLDGQGYGELFF.

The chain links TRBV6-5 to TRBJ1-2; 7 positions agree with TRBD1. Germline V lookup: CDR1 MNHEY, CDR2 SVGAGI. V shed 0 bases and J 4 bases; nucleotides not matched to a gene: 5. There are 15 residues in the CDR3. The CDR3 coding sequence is TGTGCCAGCAGTTACTCGATGTCAGGGGGCTATGGCTACACCTTC. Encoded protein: CASSYSMSGGYGYTF.

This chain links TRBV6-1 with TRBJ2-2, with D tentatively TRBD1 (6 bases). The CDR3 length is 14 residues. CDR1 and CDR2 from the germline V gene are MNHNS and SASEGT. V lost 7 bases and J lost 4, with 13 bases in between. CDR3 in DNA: TGTGCCAGCATTACAGGGTCTGCCACCGGGGAGCTGTTTTTT. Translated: CASITGSATGELFF.

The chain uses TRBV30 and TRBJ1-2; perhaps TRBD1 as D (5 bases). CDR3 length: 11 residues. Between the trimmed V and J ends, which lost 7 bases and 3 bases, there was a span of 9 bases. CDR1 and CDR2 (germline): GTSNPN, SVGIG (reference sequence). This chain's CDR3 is CASGDYYGYTF. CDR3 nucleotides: TGTGCCTCCGGGGACTACTATGGCTACACCTTC. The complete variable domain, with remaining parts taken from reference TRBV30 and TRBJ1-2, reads SQTIHQWPATLVQPVGSPLSLECTVEGTSNPNLYWYRQAAGRGLQLLFYSVGIGQISSEVPQNLSASRPQDRQFILSSKKLLLSDSGFYLCASGDYYGYTFGSGTRLTVV.

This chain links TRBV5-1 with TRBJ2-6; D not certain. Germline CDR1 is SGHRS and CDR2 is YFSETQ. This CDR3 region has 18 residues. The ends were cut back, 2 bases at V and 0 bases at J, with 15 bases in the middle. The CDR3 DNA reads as TGCGCCAGCAGCTTAAGGTCGCCGATTAGCTCTGGGGCCAACGTCCTGACTTTC. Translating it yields CASSLRSPISSGANVLTF.

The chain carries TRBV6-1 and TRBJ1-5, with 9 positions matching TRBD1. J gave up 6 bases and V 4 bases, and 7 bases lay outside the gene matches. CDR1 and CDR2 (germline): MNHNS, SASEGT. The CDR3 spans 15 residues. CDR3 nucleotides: TGTGCCAGCAGTGGGGGGACAGGGTCAGCTCAGCCCCAGCATTTT. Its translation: CASSGGTGSAQPQHF.

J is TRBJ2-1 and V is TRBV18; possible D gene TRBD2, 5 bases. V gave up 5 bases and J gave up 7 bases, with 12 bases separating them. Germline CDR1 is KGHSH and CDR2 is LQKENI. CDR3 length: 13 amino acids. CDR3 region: CASSGGNGNEQFF. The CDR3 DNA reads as TGTGCCAGCTCAGGAGGCAACGGTAATGAGCAGTTCTTC.

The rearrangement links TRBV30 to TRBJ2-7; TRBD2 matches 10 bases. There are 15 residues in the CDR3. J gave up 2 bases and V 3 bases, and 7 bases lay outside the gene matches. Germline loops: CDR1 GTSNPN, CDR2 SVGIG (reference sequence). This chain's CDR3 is CAWRTPSGSPYEQYF. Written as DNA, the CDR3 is TGTGCCTGGAGAACGCCTAGCGGGAGTCCCTACGAGCAGTACTTC.

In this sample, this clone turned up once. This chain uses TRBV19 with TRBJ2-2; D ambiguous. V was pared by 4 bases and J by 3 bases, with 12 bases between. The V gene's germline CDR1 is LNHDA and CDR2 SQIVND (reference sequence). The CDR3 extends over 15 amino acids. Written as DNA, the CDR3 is TGTGCCAGTAGTACCGACTTGCCCTACACCGGGGAGCTGTTTTTT. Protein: CASSTDLPYTGELFF.

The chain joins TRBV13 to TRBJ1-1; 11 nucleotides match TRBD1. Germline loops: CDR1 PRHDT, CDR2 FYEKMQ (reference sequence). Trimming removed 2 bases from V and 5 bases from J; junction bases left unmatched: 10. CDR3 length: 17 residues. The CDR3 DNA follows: TGTGCCAGCAGCTTACTGTATGGGACAGGGGGTAGAACTGAAGCTTTCTTT. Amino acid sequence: CASSLLYGTGGRTEAFF.

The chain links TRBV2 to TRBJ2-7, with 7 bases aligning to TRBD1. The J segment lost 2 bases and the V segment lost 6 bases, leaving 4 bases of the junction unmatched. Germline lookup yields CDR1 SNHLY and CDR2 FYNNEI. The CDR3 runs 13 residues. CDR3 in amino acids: CASSSTGTYEQYV. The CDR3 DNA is TGTGCCAGCAGCTCGACAGGGACCTACGAGCAGTACGTC.